This passage covers 22 T cell receptor beta chains from one sample sequenced in a study of blood T cell repertoires in COVID-19. This table comes from immunoSEQ multiplex PCR, and its TCRdb copy is limited to in-frame clones, with some not included. The repertoire consists of 200,000 to 250,000 clones, with about 93% occurring once and the leading ten covering less than 2.5%. Sequencing used PBMCs or T cells enriched from blood (not recorded which). The receptors derive from a woman younger than 30 who had recovered from COVID-19.

The chain carries TRBV18 and TRBJ1-4; D perhaps matches TRBD1 (6 bases). The CDR3 extends over 15 amino acids. Germline V gene sequence: CDR1 KGHSH, CDR2 LQKENI. V was clipped by 2 bases and J by 6 bases, with 13 bases between them. CDR3 amino acids: CASSPNKRQDEKLFF. The CDR3 DNA sequence: TGTGCCAGCTCACCAAATAAGCGACAGGATGAAAAACTGTTTTTT.

The gene calls are TRBV4-1 and TRBJ1-4, with no clear D. The CDR3 covers 15 residues. The V end lost 3 bases, the J end lost 7 bases, and 15 bases lay between the germline ends. Germline lookup yields CDR1 MGHRA and CDR2 YSYEKL. Written as DNA, the CDR3 is TGCGCCAGCAGCCAGGGTTGGGGAGGCCGTGAAAAACTGTTTTTT. This encodes CASSQGWGGREKLFF.

The chain carries TRBV11-2 and TRBJ2-5; TRBD1 agrees at 9 bases. The CDR3 is 15 amino acids. V was clipped by 5 bases and J by 5 bases; unmatched bases: 9. The germline gives CDR1 SGHAT, CDR2 FQNNGV. CDR3 nucleotide sequence: TGTGCCAGCAGCCTATCCGGGACAGGGAGGGAGACCCAGTACTTC. Translating gives CASSLSGTGRETQYF.

The rearrangement uses TRBV28 and TRBJ1-1; D perhaps matches TRBD1 (5 bases). The CDR3 consists of 14 residues. With 5 bases removed from V and 6 bases from J, the gap between germline ends came to 16 bases. Per the germline V gene, CDR1 is MDHEN and CDR2 is SYDVKM. CDR3 amino acids: CASSPMQGSSEAFF. CDR3 nucleotides: TGTGCCAGCAGTCCTATGCAGGGTTCGTCTGAAGCTTTCTTT.

This chain uses TRBV5-1 with TRBJ1-4; 10 nucleotides match TRBD1. Germline trimming cut 4 bases from V and 6 bases from J; bases unmatched to any gene: 3. Looked up from germline, CDR1 is SGHRS and CDR2 is YFSETQ. There are 14 residues in the CDR3. The CDR3 DNA follows: TGCGCCAGCAGCCCGGGACAGGGGTATGAAAAACTGTTTTTT. Translating gives CASSPGQGYEKLFF.

This chain joins TRBV29-1 and TRBJ1-5; no clear D. Trimming stripped 5 bases from V and 4 bases from J, with 9 bases between. The CDR3 sequence is 12 residues long. Germline CDR1 SQVTM, CDR2 ANQGSEA. The chain's CDR3 is CSVKAGNQPQHF. The CDR3 DNA sequence: TGCAGCGTTAAGGCGGGGAATCAGCCCCAGCATTTT.

The chain employs TRBV7-2 and TRBJ1-2, with D possibly being TRBD1 (5 bases). Germline CDR1 reads SGHTA; CDR2 reads FQGNSA. The ends were cut back, 7 bases at V and 8 bases at J, with 17 bases in the middle. The CDR3 covers 13 residues. CDR3 residues: CASTLTVQEGYTF. The CDR3 DNA is TGTGCCAGCACCTTGACAGTCCAAGAAGGCTACACCTTC.

Only one count was recorded for this clone. The V gene is TRBV5-6, the J gene TRBJ1-2; D is unresolved. Between the trimmed V and J ends, which lost 4 bases and 4 bases, there was a span of 14 bases. The CDR3 extends over 14 amino acids. CDR1 is SGHDT, CDR2 YYEEEE, per germline. Here the CDR3 DNA reads TGTGCCAGCAGCCAGCCCGGGTACGGCTATGGCTACACCTTC. Translation: CASSQPGYGYGYTF.

The CDR3 sequence is CSASALTSGRIHEQYF. The CDR3 region has the DNA TGCAGTGCTAGTGCTCTAACTAGCGGGAGGATCCACGAGCAGTACTTC. This rearrangement joins TRBV20-1 to TRBJ2-7; 12 bases are a match to TRBD2. Germline CDR1 DFQATT, CDR2 SNEGSKA (reference sequence). The CDR3 covers 16 residues. Unmatched junction bases numbered 11, after V lost 3 bases and J lost 5 bases.

CDR3 amino acids: CASSLAGIQSTDTQYF. For the CDR3, the DNA is TGTGCCAGCAGCCTAGCCGGGATCCAGAGCACAGATACGCAGTATTTT. The chain links TRBV11-2 to TRBJ2-3, with a possible D match to TRBD2 (5 bases). The germline V and J ends were trimmed by 5 bases and 0 bases, with 15 bases remaining between them. Germline lookup yields CDR1 SGHAT and CDR2 FQNNGV. The CDR3 consists of 16 residues.

This chain links TRBV2 with TRBJ1-5, with TRBD1 matching 7 bases. The CDR3 runs 14 residues. The ends lost 3 bases at V and 6 bases at J; junction bases unmatched: 5. The germline V gene has CDR1 SNHLY and CDR2 FYNNEI. CDR3 DNA: TGTGCCAGCAGTGAGAGAGGGGGCCGTCAGCCCCAGCATTTT. It translates to CASSERGGRQPQHF. The variable domain in full, completed from reference TRBV2 and TRBJ1-5, reads EPEVTQTPSHQVTQMGQEVILRCVPISNHLYFYWYRQILGQKVEFLVSFYNNEISEKSEIFDDQFSVERPDGSNFTLKIRSTKLEDSAMYFCASSERGGRQPQHFGDGTRLSIL.

The chain couples TRBV3-1 (or the pseudogene TRBV3-2) to TRBJ1-1; D may be TRBD1 (5 bases). V was pared by 4 bases and J by 5 bases, with 17 bases between. The germline V gene encodes CDR1 LGHDT and CDR2 YNNKEL (reference sequence). CDR3 length: 15 amino acids. The CDR3 here is CASSPLGTSGTEAFF. For the CDR3, the DNA is TGTGCCAGCAGCCCTCTGGGGACTTCGGGGACTGAAGCTTTCTTT.

This clone has more than one count but fewer than ten. This chain uses TRBV19 with TRBJ2-1, with D possibly TRBD1 on 6 matching bases. The CDR3 covers 14 residues. Trimming left V 4 bases short and J 6 bases short, with 13 bases between. Germline V CDR1 and CDR2: LNHDA, SQIVND (reference sequence). CDR3: CASSSRGSGNEQFF. In DNA form, the CDR3 reads TGTGCCAGTAGTAGCAGGGGATCGGGCAATGAGCAGTTCTTC.

This clone has a handful of counts. The chain joins TRBV5-8 to TRBJ2-2; D may be TRBD1 (5 bases). The CDR3 runs 20 residues. Trimming removed 0 bases at V and 4 bases at J, with 25 bases between. Germline-derived CDR1 and CDR2 are SGHTS and YDEGEE. The CDR3 DNA reads TGTGCCAGCAGCTTGGTTGGGGCCAAATCCTACTCACGAGGCACCGGGGAGCTGTTTTTT. As protein: CASSLVGAKSYSRGTGELFF.

This clone was seen a single time. The chain combines TRBV7-3 with TRBJ2-3; TRBD2 matches 7 bases. The CDR3 has 14 amino acids. J lost 5 bases, V lost 3 bases, and 5 bases had no gene match. The germline V gene encodes CDR1 SGHTA and CDR2 FQGTGA. CDR3 loop: CASSLGGEGDTQYF. CDR3 DNA sequence: TGTGCCAGCAGCTTGGGAGGGGAAGGAGATACGCAGTATTTT.

This clone was picked up one time. The rearrangement joins TRBV18 to TRBJ1-2; TRBD1 matches at 9 bases. The CDR3 has 14 amino acids. Germline values: CDR1 KGHSH, CDR2 LQKENI. After removal of 3 bases from V and 8 bases from J, the junction contained 7 bases not matched to a gene. The DNA for the CDR3 is TGTGCCAGCTCACCTTCCGGGACAGGGAACGGCTACACCTTC. It codes for CASSPSGTGNGYTF.

The chain employs TRBV14 and TRBJ1-1; D not resolved. The V end lost 4 bases, the J end lost 2 bases, and 8 bases lay between the germline ends. The length of the CDR3 is 13 residues. Germline CDR1 reads SGHDN; CDR2 reads FVKESK. CDR3 amino acids: CASSPRLNTEAFF. The CDR3 nucleotides are TGTGCCAGCAGCCCCAGGCTCAACACTGAAGCTTTCTTT. The full variable domain, in which reference TRBV14 and TRBJ1-1 provide the parts outside the CDR3, is EAGVTQFPSHSVIEKGQTVTLRCDPISGHDNLYWYRRVMGKEIKFLLHFVKESKQDESGMPNNRFLAERTGGTYSTLKVQPAELEDSGVYFCASSPRLNTEAFFGQGTRLTVV.

The CDR3 reads CASTPGQGAEAFF. The CDR3 nucleotides are TGTGCCAGTACACCGGGACAGGGGGCTGAAGCTTTCTTT. The chain joins TRBV3-1 (or the pseudogene TRBV3-2) to TRBJ1-1; 11 bases agree with TRBD1. CDR1 and CDR2 (germline): LGHDT, YNNKEL (reference sequence). The CDR3 has 13 residues. J was trimmed by 6 bases and V by 9 bases; bases with no gene match: 6.

The rearrangement uses TRBV2 and TRBJ2-1; 8 positions match TRBD2. This CDR3 is 14 amino acids long. The trim removed 9 bases at V and 3 bases at J, leaving 7 bases unmatched. In germline, CDR1 is SNHLY, CDR2 FYNNEI. The CDR3 DNA reads TGTGCCAGACGGGAGGGCCGGGGCTACAATGAGCAGTTCTTC. Translating it yields CARREGRGYNEQFF.

The CDR3 sequence is CASSPEVWAEQYF. In DNA form, the CDR3 reads TGTGCCAGCAGTCCAGAAGTCTGGGCTGAGCAGTACTTC. The J gene is TRBJ2-7, the V gene TRBV2; D not certain. The germline V gene has CDR1 SNHLY and CDR2 FYNNEI. There are 13 residues in the CDR3. The V and J ends lost 5 bases and 7 bases respectively, with 15 bases between them.

This sequence joins TRBV6-2 or TRBV6-3 and TRBJ2-2; a possible D gene is TRBD2 (6 bases). The CDR3 sequence is 15 residues long. V lost 0 bases and J lost 3, with 8 bases in between. Germline CDR1 MNHEY, CDR2 SVGEGT. In DNA form, the CDR3 reads TGTGCCAGCAGTTACTCGGGACTGGACACCGGGGAGCTGTTTTTT. It is translated as CASSYSGLDTGELFF.

The chain couples TRBV11-3 to TRBJ1-1, with 7 bases matching TRBD1. Germline V gives CDR1 SGHNT, CDR2 YENEEA. V was clipped by 2 bases and J by 0 bases; unmatched bases: 9. This CDR3 region has 17 residues. The CDR3 DNA sequence: TGTGCCAGCAGCTTACAGAGACCGGACAGGTTGAACACTGAAGCTTTCTTT. This gives the protein CASSLQRPDRLNTEAFF. Full variable domain (rest looked up from reference TRBV11-3 and TRBJ1-1): EAGVVQSPRYKIIEKKQPVAFWCNPISGHNTLYWYLQNLGQGPELLIRYENEEAVDDSQLPKDRFSAERLKGVDSTLKIQPAELGDSAVYLCASSLQRPDRLNTEAFFGQGTRLTVV.